The present T cell receptor (beta chain) was sequenced within a study of blood T cell repertoires in COVID-19. The CDR3 is made up of 14 amino acids. In germline, CDR1 is SGHRS, CDR2 YFSETQ. V was clipped by 0 bases and J by 1 base, with 7 bases between them. Clones were sequenced by immunoSEQ multiplex PCR, and TCRdb holds only the in-frame ones, with some missing. The sample comprises 100,000 to 150,000 clones, 75% to 90% of which are singletons, and 25% to 30% rests with the top ten. This receptor was taken from a woman between 65 and 79 years old with acute or convalescent COVID-19. The V and J genes are TRBV5-1 and TRBJ1-1; D not resolved. Sequenced sample: peripheral blood. CDR3 sequence: CASSLDSGNTEAFF. As DNA, the CDR3 is TGCGCCAGCAGCTTGGATTCCGGGAACACTGAAGCTTTCTTT.